This paragraph reports one T cell receptor beta chain. Its specificity is unknown. RNA extraction and reverse transcription yielded cDNA as sequencing template. Libraries were prepared by immunoSEQ multiplex PCR; TCRdb keeps only in-frame clonotypes and omits some of them. The table shows about 180,000 clones, with around 58% occurring only once. This entry belongs to a study of CD8+ T cells in alopecia areata. The study, taken as a whole, reports: Affected lesional scalp, above all in alopecia totalis/universalis, was more clonal than normal scalp. Just one nonresponder means the tie between baseline CD8+ expansion and response stays uncertain.

The V gene's germline CDR1 is SGHDN and CDR2 FVKESK. This CDR3 has 17 amino acids. V was shortened by 2 bases and J by 4 bases, with 19 bases between the two germline ends. Treatment in this sample: oral pan-JAK inhibitor, 5-10 mg twice daily. This sequence joins TRBV14 and TRBJ2-3; possibly TRBD1 or TRBD2 for D (5 bases each). The starting material was CD4+ T cells sorted from blood, obtained between weeks 55 and 70, from a patient treated with tofacitinib. This receptor was obtained from a human donor with alopecia areata. CDR3 DNA sequence: TGTGCCAGCAGCCAACATTCCCTTATTGGGGGTGCAGATACGCAGTATTTT. Amino acids: CASSQHSLIGGADTQYF.